The 11 T cell receptor beta chains presented below share a single source sample, sequenced in a study of shared T cell receptors in the human thymus. The table came from immunoSEQ multiplex PCR; TCRdb's copy has only in-frame clones and leaves some out. The table has about 380,000 clones, 85% to 95% seen once. What was sequenced was thymocytes. The receptors come from a human donor.

This clone occurred once. The chain uses TRBV5-1 and TRBJ2-3; D call uncertain. Trimming removed 1 base at V and 3 bases at J, with 12 bases between. The CDR3 has 15 residues. The germline CDR1 and CDR2 sequences are SGHRS and YFSETQ. CDR3 in amino acids: CASSLRLGITDTQYF. CDR3 sequence (DNA): TGCGCCAGCAGCTTGCGTCTGGGAATAACAGATACGCAGTATTTT.

The chain combines TRBV7-2 with TRBJ1-4; D gene ambiguous. The CDR3 totals 17 residues. The germline V gene has CDR1 SGHTA and CDR2 FQGNSA. V dropped 5 bases and J dropped 6 bases, with 22 bases sitting between them. The DNA of the CDR3 is TGTGCCAGCAGCCCTTGGTCGAGTCTGAGAACGTATGAAAAACTGTTTTTT. It codes for CASSPWSSLRTYEKLFF.

Written as DNA, the CDR3 is TGTGCCAGTAGTACCCCGGGGGACAGTTATGGCTACACCTTC. Residues: CASSTPGDSYGYTF. The chain joins TRBV19 to TRBJ1-2; the match to TRBD1 covers 7 bases. CDR1 LNHDA and CDR2 SQIVND come from the germline V gene (reference sequence). The CDR3 extends over 14 amino acids. V lost 4 bases, J lost 5 bases, and 7 bases stayed unmatched.

The chain uses TRBV5-4 and TRBJ2-1; 8 bases are shared with TRBD1. This CDR3 region has 14 residues. J lost 9 bases, V lost 3 bases, and 8 bases had no gene match. Germline V gives CDR1 SGHNT, CDR2 YYREEE (reference sequence). CDR3 DNA sequence: TGTGCCAGCAGCTCATTGACAGGGGATGGTGAGCAGTTCTTC. It is translated as CASSSLTGDGEQFF.

The chain links TRBV7-3 to TRBJ1-1, with a possible D match to TRBD1 (5 bases). Trimming shortened V by 5 bases and J by 2 bases, and 15 bases separated the two germline ends. This CDR3 has 15 amino acids. The germline CDR1 and CDR2 sequences are SGHTA and FQGTGA. Here the CDR3 DNA reads TGTGCCAGCAGCGTTGGTAGGGGCTCAAACACTGAAGCTTTCTTT. This encodes CASSVGRGSNTEAFF. The complete variable domain, with remaining parts taken from reference TRBV7-3 and TRBJ1-1, reads GAGVSQTPSNKVTEKGKYVELRCDPISGHTALYWYRQSLGQGPEFLIYFQGTGAADDSGLPNDRFFAVRPEGSVSTLKIQRTERGDSAVYLCASSVGRGSNTEAFFGQGTRLTVV.

V gene TRBV25-1 combines with J gene TRBJ2-7, with 7 bases fitting TRBD1. Germline assignment: CDR1 MGHDK and CDR2 SYGVNS. Unmatched junction bases numbered 15, after V lost 10 bases and J lost 3 bases. CDR3 length: 15 amino acids. The CDR3 reads CATSWTGTVDYEQYF. The CDR3 nucleotides are TGTGCCACCTCCTGGACCGGGACAGTTGACTACGAGCAGTACTTC.

The chain recombines TRBV7-2 with TRBJ1-3, with D tentatively TRBD1 (6 bases). This CDR3 has 16 residues. The germline gives CDR1 SGHTA, CDR2 FQGNSA. V gave up 5 bases and J gave up 4 bases, with 18 bases separating them. For the CDR3, the DNA is TGTGCCAGCAGCGCAGACCCGGGGGCAGACGGAAACACCATATATTTT. Its translation is CASSADPGADGNTIYF.

The chain has TRBV7-9 and TRBJ2-7; 13 bases agree with TRBD2. CDR3 length: 19 residues. The germline V gene encodes CDR1 SEHNR and CDR2 FQNEAQ (reference sequence). J gave up 0 bases and V 1 base, and 9 bases lay outside the gene matches. In DNA, the CDR3 is TGTGCCAGCAGCTTAGGTTTTACTAGCGGGAGGGAAGACTCCTACGAGCAGTACTTC. Translating it yields CASSLGFTSGREDSYEQYF.

The sample holds one count of this clone. The chain has TRBV19 and TRBJ1-1; D remains ambiguous. The CDR3 loop spans 14 amino acids. Trimming removed 5 bases at V and 1 base at J, with 11 bases between. Looked up from germline, CDR1 is LNHDA and CDR2 is SQIVND (reference sequence). The CDR3 reads CASSGYGENTEAFF. The DNA of the CDR3 is TGTGCCAGTAGTGGGTATGGTGAGAACACTGAAGCTTTCTTT.

The chain joins TRBV4-2 to TRBJ1-2; possible D gene TRBD1, 6 bases. Per germline, CDR1 LGHNA and CDR2 YNFKEQ. The CDR3 consists of 16 residues. V lost 0 bases to trimming and J lost 8 bases, with 19 bases between them. The CDR3 sequence: CASSQEAVGGLGGYTF. In DNA form, the CDR3 reads TGTGCCAGCAGCCAAGAGGCAGTAGGGGGATTGGGAGGCTACACCTTC.

This clone was counted a single time. Other nucleotide sequences in the sample specify the same CDR3. The chain combines TRBV6-1 with TRBJ2-7, with D hard to call. Trimming removed 5 bases at V and 4 bases at J, with 0 bases between. This CDR3 comprises 9 residues. The germline gives CDR1 MNHNS, CDR2 SASEGT. CDR3 in DNA: TGTGCCAGCAGTTACGAGCAGTACTTC. Translating it yields CASSYEQYF.